Listed below are T cell receptor beta chains from one sample, sequenced in a study of blood T cell repertoires in COVID-19. Method: immunoSEQ multiplex PCR; TCRdb's copy keeps in-frame clones and lacks some. This repertoire shows 150,000 or so clones, roughly 78% found once; its top ten account for around 15%. The specimen sequenced was peripheral blood. These receptors all come from a human donor with acute or convalescent COVID-19. The donor label of this sample is uncertain. The CDR3 runs from the conserved cysteine through the conserved F or W. A D gene is named only where the DNA matches it firmly. Clone sizes are given selectively: once, few, many, or a class where the clone is expanded.

CDR3 protein	CDR3 DNA	V gene	D gene	J gene	clone size
CASSLVTASNQPQHF	TGCGCCAGCAGCTTGGTGACAGCGAGCAATCAGCCCCAGCATTTT	TRBV5-1	NA	TRBJ1-5	few
CASSSMFRGYTEAFF	TGTGCCAGCAGCTCCATGTTCAGGGGATACACTGAAGCTTTCTTT	TRBV5-8	NA	TRBJ1-1	NA
CASSYSSGGGGETQYF	TGTGCCAGCAGTTACTCGAGTGGGGGGGGTGGAGAGACCCAGTACTTC	TRBV6-5	TRBD2	TRBJ2-5	NA
CASAGSGGATQFF	TGTGCTAGTGCCGGAAGCGGGGGGGCCACGCAGTTCTTC	TRBV12-5	TRBD2	TRBJ2-1	NA
CASSLLAGRGNTIYF	TGTGCCAGCAGCTTATTAGCAGGGCGCGGAAACACCATATATTTT	TRBV7-9	NA	TRBJ1-3	NA
CASRGGNRGGYGYTF	TGTGCCAGCAGGGGGGGAAACAGGGGAGGTTATGGCTACACCTTC	TRBV6-5	TRBD1	TRBJ1-2	NA
CASSQTGYEQYF	TGTGCCAGCAGCCAGACAGGCTACGAGCAGTACTTC	TRBV7-9	NA	TRBJ2-7	NA
CASSQFQGLNQPQHF	TGTGCCAGCAGCCAGTTTCAGGGGCTCAATCAGCCCCAGCATTTT	TRBV3-1/TRBV3-2	NA	TRBJ1-5	NA
CASSLSLNTEAFF	TGTGCCAGCAGCCTCAGTTTGAACACTGAAGCTTTCTTT	TRBV11-2	NA	TRBJ1-1	NA
CASSADRENSGNTIYF	TGTGCCAGCAGCGCGGACAGGGAGAACTCTGGAAACACCATATATTTT	TRBV9	TRBD1	TRBJ1-3	few
CASSLGQVNEKLFF	TGTGCCAGCAGCTTGGGGCAGGTCAATGAAAAACTGTTTTTT	TRBV5-4	NA	TRBJ1-4	NA
CASSPGRDFYNEQFF	TGTGCCAGCAGCCCAGGACGGGACTTCTACAATGAGCAGTTCTTC	TRBV5-6	NA	TRBJ2-1	NA
CASSFRQGRIFGEKLFF	TGTGCCAGCAGCTTTAGACAGGGGAGGATTTTCGGGGAAAAACTGTTTTTT	TRBV13	TRBD1	TRBJ1-4	NA
CASRANSNQPQHF	TGTGCCAGCAGGGCCAACAGCAATCAGCCCCAGCATTTT	TRBV6-5	NA	TRBJ1-5	NA
CAIRGQVNNSPLHF	TGTGCCATCAGGGGACAGGTCAATAATTCACCCCTCCACTTT	TRBV10-3	TRBD1	TRBJ1-6	few
CASSWGRGTNNSPLHF	TGTGCCAGCAGCTGGGGGAGGGGCACAAATAATTCACCCCTCCACTTT	TRBV7-2	NA	TRBJ1-6	once
CASSNRDRHTEAFF	TGTGCCAGCAGCAATCGGGACAGGCACACTGAAGCTTTCTTT	TRBV5-4	TRBD1	TRBJ1-1	NA
CASSTTRTSGGPSILTDTQYF	TGTGCCAGCAGCACGACGAGGACTAGCGGGGGCCCCTCGATCCTCACAGATACGCAGTATTTT	TRBV7-9	TRBD2	TRBJ2-3	NA
CASSLVEGQGANEQFF	TGCGCCAGCAGCTTGGTGGAGGGACAGGGGGCCAATGAGCAGTTCTTC	TRBV5-1	TRBD1	TRBJ2-1	NA
CASSQGATEAFF	TGTGCCAGCAGTCAGGGGGCGACTGAAGCTTTCTTT	TRBV6-2/TRBV6-3	TRBD1	TRBJ1-1	once
CASSQSGGSTDTQYF	TGTGCCAGCAGCCAAAGCGGGGGAAGCACAGATACGCAGTATTTT	TRBV3-1/TRBV3-2	TRBD2	TRBJ2-3	NA
CASGWGGAVETQYF	TGTGCCAGCGGTTGGGGGGGGGCCGTCGAGACCCAGTACTTC	TRBV6-2/TRBV6-3	NA	TRBJ2-5	NA
CASSPRQDYEQYF	TGTGCCAGTAGTCCGCGACAGGACTACGAGCAGTACTTC	TRBV19	NA	TRBJ2-7	NA
CASSIWAGRSYEQYF	TGTGCCAGTAGTATATGGGCGGGCCGCTCCTACGAGCAGTACTTC	TRBV19	NA	TRBJ2-7	NA
CASAIENTEAFF	TGTGCCAGCGCCATAGAGAACACTGAAGCTTTCTTT	TRBV2	NA	TRBJ1-1	NA
CASSAAWGLAGPSGETQYF	TGTGCCAGCAGTGCCGCATGGGGGCTAGCGGGGCCCTCGGGGGAGACCCAGTACTTC	TRBV27	TRBD2	TRBJ2-5	NA
CASSPLGQNYGYTF	TGTGCCAGCAGCCCCTTGGGACAGAACTATGGCTACACCTTC	TRBV14	TRBD1	TRBJ1-2	NA
CASSQTRDRGSNEQFF	TGTGCCAGCAGCCAAACTAGGGACAGGGGAAGCAATGAGCAGTTCTTC	TRBV4-2	TRBD1	TRBJ2-1	NA
CASSPGTSWETQYF	TGTGCCAGCAGCCCAGGGACTAGCTGGGAGACCCAGTACTTC	TRBV5-4	TRBD2	TRBJ2-5	NA
CASSLGQGPYEQYF	TGTGCCAGCAGCTTGGGACAGGGTCCCTACGAGCAGTACTTC	TRBV5-8	TRBD1	TRBJ2-7	NA
CASSISFPLAKNIQYF	TGTGCCAGTAGTATAAGTTTCCCACTAGCCAAAAACATTCAGTACTTC	TRBV19	NA	TRBJ2-4	NA
CASSSGQVLYEQYF	TGCGCCAGCAGCTCGGGACAGGTGCTCTACGAGCAGTACTTC	TRBV5-1	TRBD1	TRBJ2-7	NA
CASSPRGGVDWETQYF	TGTGCCAGTAGTCCACGCGGGGGGGTCGATTGGGAGACCCAGTACTTC	TRBV19	TRBD2	TRBJ2-5	once
CASSLGGTANQPQHF	TGCGCCAGCAGCTTGGGAGGGACAGCAAATCAGCCCCAGCATTTT	TRBV5-1	TRBD1	TRBJ1-5	few
CASSYPGLRETQYF	TGTGCCAGCAGTTACCCAGGGTTAAGGGAGACCCAGTACTTC	TRBV11-2	NA	TRBJ2-5	NA
CASSPSGGPSTDTQYF	TGTGCCAGCAGCCCTAGCGGGGGACCCTCCACAGATACGCAGTATTTT	TRBV7-2	TRBD2	TRBJ2-3	once
CASSRGFQETQYF	TGTGCCAGCAGCAGGGGTTTCCAAGAGACCCAGTACTTC	TRBV13	NA	TRBJ2-5	NA
CAISESMPGDYGYTF	TGTGCCATCAGTGAGTCAATGCCGGGGGACTATGGCTACACCTTC	TRBV10-3	NA	TRBJ1-2	NA
CASSPRPTGGGGYTF	TGTGCCAGCAGCCCCCGGCCGACAGGAGGAGGTGGCTACACCTTC	TRBV7-3	NA	TRBJ1-2	once
CASRHRGAEAFF	TGTGCCAGCAGGCACAGGGGAGCTGAAGCTTTCTTT	TRBV6-5	TRBD1	TRBJ1-1	NA
CASSESLPGELFF	TGTGCCAGCAGTGAATCCCTCCCCGGGGAGCTGTTTTTT	TRBV6-1	NA	TRBJ2-2	few
CASSLVGTAEAFF	TGTGCCAGCAGCTTAGTTGGGACAGCCGAAGCTTTCTTT	TRBV7-9	TRBD1	TRBJ1-1	once
CASSYSARAGNSPLHF	TGTGCCAGCAGTTACTCCGCGCGGGCCGGCAATTCACCCCTCCACTTT	TRBV6-5	NA	TRBJ1-6	NA
CASSSRDRGGLDNEQFF	TGTGCCAGTAGTTCCCGGGACAGGGGAGGGTTGGACAATGAGCAGTTCTTC	TRBV19	TRBD1	TRBJ2-1	few
CASTPGQNFPRTEAFF	TGTGCCAGCACCCCGGGACAGAACTTTCCCAGGACTGAAGCTTTCTTT	TRBV7-9	TRBD1	TRBJ1-1	NA
CASSRQGRGNQPQHF	TGTGCCAGCAGCAGACAGGGTAGGGGCAATCAGCCCCAGCATTTT	TRBV7-2	TRBD1	TRBJ1-5	NA
CASSVPRTGNTGELFF	TGTGCCAGCAGTGTCCCCCGGACAGGGAACACCGGGGAGCTGTTTTTT	TRBV2	TRBD1	TRBJ2-2	NA
CASNGNNQPQHF	TGTGCCAGCAACGGTAACAATCAGCCCCAGCATTTT	TRBV6-5	NA	TRBJ1-5	NA
CASRETGIHQPQHF	TGTGCCAGCAGAGAGACAGGGATTCATCAGCCCCAGCATTTT	TRBV6-5	TRBD1	TRBJ1-5	NA
CSATEAGVGAFF	TGCAGCGCCACGGAGGCAGGGGTGGGAGCTTTCTTT	TRBV29-1	NA	TRBJ1-1	NA
CASTPDRSTDTQYF	TGTGCCAGCACTCCGGACAGAAGCACAGATACGCAGTATTTT	TRBV2	NA	TRBJ2-3	NA
CASSRLSLGAVSGNTIYF	TGCGCCAGCAGCCGGTTGAGTTTGGGGGCAGTATCTGGAAACACCATATATTTT	TRBV5-1	NA	TRBJ1-3	NA
CTSSQVSGGPSTDTQYF	TGCACCAGCAGCCAGGTTAGCGGGGGACCTAGCACAGATACGCAGTATTTT	TRBV1	NA	TRBJ2-3	NA